This TCR beta chain was documented in a study of T cell responses to AZD1222 COVID-19 vaccine. Germline CDR1 SEHNR, CDR2 FQNEAQ (reference sequence). The junction had 12 bases not matched to a gene; V was cut back by 4 bases and J by 4 bases. CDR3 size: 17 residues. Assay: immunoSEQ multiplex PCR; the TCRdb copy retains only in-frame clones and omits some. This table holds about 150,000 clones, 90% found once. General study findings and limits: There were vaccine-associated CD4 TCRs across spike, dominant at 160-218 and 743-854. Sampling captured repertoires only after the peak T cell response. Clonal diversity was possibly underestimated; the donors were predominantly white British and more often female.

In the case of this clone: The antigen is unknown.

Pooling was applied to second doses at about 4 or about 12 weeks. Specimen: peripheral blood, collected 28 days after the second AZD1222 dose. The rearrangement uses TRBV7-9 and TRBJ2-1, with 8 bases lining up with TRBD2. This TCR was recovered from an adult who received the AZD1222 COVID-19 vaccine. CDR3 sequence reads: CASSSTRPGLGYNEQFF. CDR3 DNA sequence: TGTGCCAGCAGCTCCACCCGACCGGGACTAGGATACAATGAGCAGTTCTTC.